This T cell receptor (beta chain) was obtained from a study of cytomegalovirus exposure and HLA in healthy donors. Study-wide points: Information on immune exposure was restricted to one variable (CMV serostatus). A later analysis linked a missense DCLRE1C variant to TCR beta V- and J-gene trimming. In a later analysis, at a false discovery rate of 0.05, 16,951 TCR beta sequences matched HLA alleles. Some public TCRs appeared in many individuals, while most sequences were rare.

As concerns this clone: Its antigen remains unidentified.

This PCR relied on a set of 60 Vbeta primers and 13 Jbeta primers. TCRdb's table, derived via immunoSEQ multiplex PCR, lists solely in-frame clones and lacks some. Of about 54,000 clones listed, more than 70% were seen once; the top ten hold 2.5% to 3.5%. Sequencing was carried out using PBMCs. The origin of this receptor is a young woman in good health and CMV-seronegative.

The CDR3, as DNA: TGTGCCCGAGACAGGGGGAACACTGAAGCTTTCTTT. Its translation: CARDRGNTEAFF. The chain links TRBV30 to TRBJ1-1; 8 bases align to TRBD1. V was clipped by 8 bases and J by 1 base; unmatched bases: 3. The CDR3 has 12 residues. The germline gives CDR1 GTSNPN, CDR2 SVGIG (reference sequence). Full variable domain (missing parts from reference TRBV30 and TRBJ1-1): SQTIHQWPATLVQPVGSPLSLECTVEGTSNPNLYWYRQAAGRGLQLLFYSVGIGQISSEVPQNLSASRPQDRQFILSSKKLLLSDSGFYLCARDRGNTEAFFGQGTRLTVV.